This T cell receptor beta chain was captured by sequencing in a study of control samples from healthy donors and cancer patients. With regard to this clone: At one of its ends the junction is not consistent with the germline gene, which may arise from a read error.

Sequencing was performed with immunoSEQ multiplex PCR; in TCRdb, only in-frame clones are kept and a portion is missing. The sample holds some 80,000 clones; 92% are singletons and the top ten take about 5.6%. There are 11 residues in the CDR3. Germline V CDR1 and CDR2: SGHDT, YYEEEE. The chain links TRBV5-6 to TRBJ1-2, with D hard to call. This receptor was identified in a woman aged 60-70 years in good health. The sample comprised blood. CDR3 sequence (DNA): TGTGCCAGCAGCTTGGGATTCGTCCAAGTCTTC. The encoded protein is CASSLGFVQVF. Full variable domain (outside the CDR3, taken from reference TRBV5-6 and TRBJ1-2): DAGVTQSPTHLIKTRGQQVTLRCSPKSGHDTVSWYQQALGQGPQFIFQYYEEEERQRGNFPDRFSGHQFPNYSSELNVNALLLGDSALYLCASSLGFVQVFGSGTRLTVV.